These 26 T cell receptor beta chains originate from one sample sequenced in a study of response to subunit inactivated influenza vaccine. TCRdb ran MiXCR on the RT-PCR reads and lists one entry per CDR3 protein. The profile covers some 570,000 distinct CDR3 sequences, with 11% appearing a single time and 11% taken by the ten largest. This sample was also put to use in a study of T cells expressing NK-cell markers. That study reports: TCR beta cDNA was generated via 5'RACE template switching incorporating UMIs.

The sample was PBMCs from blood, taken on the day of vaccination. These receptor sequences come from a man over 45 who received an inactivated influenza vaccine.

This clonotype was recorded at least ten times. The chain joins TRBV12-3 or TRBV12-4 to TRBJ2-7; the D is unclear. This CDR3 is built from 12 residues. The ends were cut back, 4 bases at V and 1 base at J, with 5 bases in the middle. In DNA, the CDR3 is TGTGCCAGCAGTTACGGATCCTACGAGCAGTACTTC. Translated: CASSYGSYEQYF.

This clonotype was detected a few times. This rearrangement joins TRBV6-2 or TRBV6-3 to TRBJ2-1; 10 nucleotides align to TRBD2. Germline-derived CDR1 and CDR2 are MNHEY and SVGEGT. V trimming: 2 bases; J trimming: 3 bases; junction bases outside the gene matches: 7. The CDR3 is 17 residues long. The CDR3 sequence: CASSYRSGGTLYNEQFF. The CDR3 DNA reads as TGTGCCAGCAGTTACCGTAGCGGGGGGACCCTCTACAATGAGCAGTTCTTC.

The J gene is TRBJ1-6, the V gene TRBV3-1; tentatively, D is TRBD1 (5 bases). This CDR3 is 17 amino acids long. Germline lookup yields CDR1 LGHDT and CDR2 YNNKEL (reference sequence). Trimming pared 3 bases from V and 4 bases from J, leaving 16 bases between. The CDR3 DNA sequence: TGTGCCAGCAGCCAGGGGGGGACGTCGTCTTATAATTCACCCCTCCACTTT. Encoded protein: CASSQGGTSSYNSPLHF.

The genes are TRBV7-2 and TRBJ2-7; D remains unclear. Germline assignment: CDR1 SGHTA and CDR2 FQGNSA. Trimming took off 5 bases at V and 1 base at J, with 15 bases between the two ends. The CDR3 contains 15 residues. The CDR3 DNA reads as TGTGCCAGCAGCAAGGGTCTTAGGCCTTCCTACGAGCAGTACTTC. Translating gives CASSKGLRPSYEQYF.

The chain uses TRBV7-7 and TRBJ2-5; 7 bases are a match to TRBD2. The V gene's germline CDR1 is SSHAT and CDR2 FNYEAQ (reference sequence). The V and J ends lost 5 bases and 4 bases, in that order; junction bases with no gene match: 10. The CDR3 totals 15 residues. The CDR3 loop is CASSKLSGYGETQYF. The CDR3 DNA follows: TGTGCCAGCAGCAAACTTAGCGGGTACGGAGAGACCCAGTACTTC.

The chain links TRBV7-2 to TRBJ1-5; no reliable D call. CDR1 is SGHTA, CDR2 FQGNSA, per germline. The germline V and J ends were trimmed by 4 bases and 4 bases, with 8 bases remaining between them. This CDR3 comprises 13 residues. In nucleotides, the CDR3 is TGTGCCAGCAGCTCTGTCTGGAATCAGCCCCAGCATTTT. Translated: CASSSVWNQPQHF.

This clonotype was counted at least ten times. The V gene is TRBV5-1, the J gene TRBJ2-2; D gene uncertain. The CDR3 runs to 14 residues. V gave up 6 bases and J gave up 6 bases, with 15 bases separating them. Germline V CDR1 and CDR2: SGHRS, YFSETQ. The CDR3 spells CASTSTSRAGELFF. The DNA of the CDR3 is TGCGCCAGCACTTCTACGTCCCGGGCCGGGGAGCTGTTTTTT.

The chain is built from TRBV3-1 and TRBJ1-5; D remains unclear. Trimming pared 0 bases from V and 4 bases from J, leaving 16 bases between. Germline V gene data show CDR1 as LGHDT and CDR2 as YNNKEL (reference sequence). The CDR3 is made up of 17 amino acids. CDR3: CASSQEAAGVGNQPQHF. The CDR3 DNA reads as TGTGCCAGCAGCCAAGAAGCGGCCGGGGTAGGGAATCAGCCCCAGCATTTT.

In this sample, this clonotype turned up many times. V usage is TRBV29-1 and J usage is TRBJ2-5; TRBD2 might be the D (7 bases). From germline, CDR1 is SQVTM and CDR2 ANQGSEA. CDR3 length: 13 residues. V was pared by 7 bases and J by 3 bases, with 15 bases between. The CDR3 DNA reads TGCAGCGCCCTGGGGGGGCAGAAAGAGACCCAGTACTTC. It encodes CSALGGQKETQYF.

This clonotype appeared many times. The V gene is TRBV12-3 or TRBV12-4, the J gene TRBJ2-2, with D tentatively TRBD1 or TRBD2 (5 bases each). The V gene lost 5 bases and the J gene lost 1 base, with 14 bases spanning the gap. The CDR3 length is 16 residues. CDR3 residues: CASSLRVGGNTGELFF. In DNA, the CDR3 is TGTGCCAGCAGTCTCCGTGTTGGGGGGAACACCGGGGAGCTGTTTTTT.

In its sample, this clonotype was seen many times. DNA of the CDR3: TGTGCCAGCAGTTACGTGGGGGCTCCAGATACGCAGTATTTT. It translates to CASSYVGAPDTQYF. The rearrangement links TRBV6-5 to TRBJ2-3; tentative D call: TRBD1 (6 bases). Trimming cost V 2 bases and J 4 bases, with 10 bases left between them. Per germline, CDR1 MNHEY and CDR2 SVGAGI. The CDR3 loop spans 14 amino acids.

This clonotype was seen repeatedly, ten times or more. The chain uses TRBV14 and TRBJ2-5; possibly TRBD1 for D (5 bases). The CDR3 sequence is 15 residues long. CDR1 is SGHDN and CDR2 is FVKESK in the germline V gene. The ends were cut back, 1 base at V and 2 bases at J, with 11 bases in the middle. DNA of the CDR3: TGTGCCAGCAGCCAAGTCCCAGGGCTTCAAGAGACCCAGTACTTC. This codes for CASSQVPGLQETQYF.

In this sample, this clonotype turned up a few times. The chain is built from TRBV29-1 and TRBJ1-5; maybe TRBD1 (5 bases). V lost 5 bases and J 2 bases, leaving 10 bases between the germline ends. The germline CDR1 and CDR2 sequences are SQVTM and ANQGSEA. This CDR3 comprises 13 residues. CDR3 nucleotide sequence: TGCAGCGTTAGGGACTCCGGCAATCAGCCCCAGCATTTT. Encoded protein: CSVRDSGNQPQHF.

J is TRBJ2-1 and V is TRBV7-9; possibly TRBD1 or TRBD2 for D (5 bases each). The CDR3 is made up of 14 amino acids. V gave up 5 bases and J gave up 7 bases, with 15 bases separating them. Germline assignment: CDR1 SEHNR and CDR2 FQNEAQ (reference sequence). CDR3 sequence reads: CASSPALGRNEQFF. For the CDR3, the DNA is TGTGCCAGCAGCCCGGCCCTGGGACGGAATGAGCAGTTCTTC.

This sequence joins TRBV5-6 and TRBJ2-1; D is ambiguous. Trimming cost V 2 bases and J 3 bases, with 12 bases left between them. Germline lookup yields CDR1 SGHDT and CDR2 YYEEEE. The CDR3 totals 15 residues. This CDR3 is CASSFSRVGYNEQFF. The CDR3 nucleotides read TGTGCCAGCAGCTTTAGCCGGGTGGGCTACAATGAGCAGTTCTTC.

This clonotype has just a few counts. This CDR3 reads CSGQTGTGPYNEQFF. In nucleotides, the CDR3 is TGCAGCGGGCAAACCGGGACTGGTCCCTACAATGAGCAGTTCTTC. The rearrangement links TRBV29-1 to TRBJ2-1; D may be TRBD2 (6 bases). This CDR3 is 15 amino acids long. Trimming removed 7 bases from V and 2 bases from J, with 18 bases in between. Germline values: CDR1 SQVTM, CDR2 ANQGSEA.

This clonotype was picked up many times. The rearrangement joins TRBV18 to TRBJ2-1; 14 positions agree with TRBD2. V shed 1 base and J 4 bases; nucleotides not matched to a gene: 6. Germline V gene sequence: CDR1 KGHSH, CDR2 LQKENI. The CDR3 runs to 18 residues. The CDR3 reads CASSPRGTSGSSYNEQFF. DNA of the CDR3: TGTGCCAGCTCACCACGCGGGACTAGCGGGAGTAGTTACAATGAGCAGTTCTTC.

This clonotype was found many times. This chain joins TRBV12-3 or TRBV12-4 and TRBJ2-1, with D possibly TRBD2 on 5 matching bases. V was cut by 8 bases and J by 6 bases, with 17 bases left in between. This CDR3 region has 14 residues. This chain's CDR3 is CASRYSAGPNEQFF. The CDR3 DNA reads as TGTGCCAGCCGCTACTCGGCGGGCCCCAATGAGCAGTTCTTC.

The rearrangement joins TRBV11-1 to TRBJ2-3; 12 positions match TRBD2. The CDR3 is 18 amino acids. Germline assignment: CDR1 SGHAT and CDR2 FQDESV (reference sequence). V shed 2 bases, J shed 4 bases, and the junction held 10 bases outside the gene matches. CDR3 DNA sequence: TGTGCCAGCAGCTTAATCCTAGCGGGAGGGCCATCTTCAGATACGCAGTATTTT. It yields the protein CASSLILAGGPSSDTQYF.

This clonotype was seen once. CDR3 DNA sequence: TGTGCCAGCAGGGAACCGGGAGTGAGCACTGAAGCTTTCTTT. It is translated as CASREPGVSTEAFF. The rearrangement links TRBV2 to TRBJ1-1; D not resolved. The V end was cut by 6 bases, the J end by 4 bases, with 15 bases between. CDR1 is SNHLY, CDR2 FYNNEI, per germline. The CDR3 loop spans 14 amino acids.

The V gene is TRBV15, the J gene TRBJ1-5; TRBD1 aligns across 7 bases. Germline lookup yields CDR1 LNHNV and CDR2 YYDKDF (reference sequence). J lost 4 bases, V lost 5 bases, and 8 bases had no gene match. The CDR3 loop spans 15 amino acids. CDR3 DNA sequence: TGTGCCACCAGCCCACAGGGGACCCCAAATCAGCCCCAGCATTTT. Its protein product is CATSPQGTPNQPQHF. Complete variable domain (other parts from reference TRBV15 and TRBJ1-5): DAMVIQNPRYQVTQFGKPVTLSCSQTLNHNVMYWYQQKSSQAPKLLFHYYDKDFNNEADTPDNFQSRRPNTSFCFLDIRSPGLGDTAMYLCATSPQGTPNQPQHFGDGTRLSIL.

The CDR3 sequence is CASSPQIQETQYF. CDR3 in DNA: TGTGCCAGCAGCCCACAGATCCAAGAGACCCAGTACTTC. The genes are TRBV7-2 and TRBJ2-5; D is uncertain. V lost 5 bases and J 1 base, leaving 8 bases between the germline ends. Germline V gene sequence: CDR1 SGHTA, CDR2 FQGNSA. The CDR3 extends over 13 amino acids. The full variable domain, with the rest looked up from reference TRBV7-2 and TRBJ2-5, is GAGVSQSPSNKVTEKGKDVELRCDPISGHTALYWYRQSLGQGLEFLIYFQGNSAPDKSGLPSDRFSAERTGGSVSTLTIQRTQQEDSAVYLCASSPQIQETQYFGPGTRLLVL.

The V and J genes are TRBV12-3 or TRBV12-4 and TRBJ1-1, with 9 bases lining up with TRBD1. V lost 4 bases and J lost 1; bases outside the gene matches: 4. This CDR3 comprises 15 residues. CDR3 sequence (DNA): TGTGCCAGCAGTTCGTGGACAGGGGAGAACACTGAAGCTTTCTTT. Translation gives CASSSWTGENTEAFF.

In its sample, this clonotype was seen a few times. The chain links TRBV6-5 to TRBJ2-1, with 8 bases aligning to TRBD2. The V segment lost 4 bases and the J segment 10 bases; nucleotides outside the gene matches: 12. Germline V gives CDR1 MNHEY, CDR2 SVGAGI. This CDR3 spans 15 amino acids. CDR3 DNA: TGTGCCAGCAGTTTCTCCAGGGGACTAGGTACCGAGCAGTTCTTC. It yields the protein CASSFSRGLGTEQFF.

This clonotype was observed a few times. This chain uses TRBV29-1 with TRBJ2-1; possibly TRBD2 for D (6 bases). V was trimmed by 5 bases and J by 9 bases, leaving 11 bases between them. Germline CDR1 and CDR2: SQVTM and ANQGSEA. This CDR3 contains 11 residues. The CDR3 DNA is TGCAGCGTTAGGGGAGGCGGTGAGCAGTTCTTC. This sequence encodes CSVRGGGEQFF.

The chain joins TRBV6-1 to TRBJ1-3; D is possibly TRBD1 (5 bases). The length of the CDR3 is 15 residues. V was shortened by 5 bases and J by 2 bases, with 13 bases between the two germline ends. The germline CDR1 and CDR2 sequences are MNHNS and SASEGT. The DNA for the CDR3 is TGTGCCAGCAGTCCGGACATCCGGACTGGAAACACCATATATTTT. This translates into CASSPDIRTGNTIYF.